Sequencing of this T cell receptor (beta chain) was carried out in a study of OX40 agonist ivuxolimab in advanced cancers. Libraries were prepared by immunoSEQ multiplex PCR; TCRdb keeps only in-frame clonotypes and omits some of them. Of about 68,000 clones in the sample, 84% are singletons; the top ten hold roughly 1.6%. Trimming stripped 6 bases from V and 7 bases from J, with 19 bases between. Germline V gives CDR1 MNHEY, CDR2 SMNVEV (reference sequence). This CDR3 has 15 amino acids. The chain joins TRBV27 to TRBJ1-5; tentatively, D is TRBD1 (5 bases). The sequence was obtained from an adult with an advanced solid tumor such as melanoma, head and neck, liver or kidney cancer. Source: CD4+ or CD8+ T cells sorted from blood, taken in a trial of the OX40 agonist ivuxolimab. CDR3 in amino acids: CASSDGPAGGQPQHF. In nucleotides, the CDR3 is TGTGCCAGCAGCGATGGGCCCGCGGGGGGGCAGCCCCAGCATTTT.